This entry lists 9 T cell receptor beta chains sequenced from one sample in a study of T cells in Graves' hyperthyroidism and ophthalmopathy. RNA transcripts were the template for amplifying TCR beta CDR3 regions. An initial round of RT-PCR targeting the TCR CDR3 relied on the HTBI primer set. Using its own MiXCR run on the multiplex PCR reads, TCRdb lists one record per CDR3 protein. The sample contains some 600,000 distinct CDR3 sequences, about 15% of which appear only once. Source material: blood. These TCRs come from a woman aged 30 to 39 with Graves' hyperthyroidism that later progressed to Graves' ophthalmopathy.

This clonotype was observed a few times. The genes are TRBV4-1 and TRBJ1-2; D is undetermined. The V gene lost 0 bases and the J gene lost 0 bases, with 11 bases spanning the gap. The CDR3 has 16 amino acids. Germline-derived CDR1 and CDR2 are MGHRA and YSYEKL. CDR3 sequence (DNA): TGCGCCAGCAGCCAAGATGTAGGCAGAGCTAACTATGGCTACACCTTC. It specifies CASSQDVGRANYGYTF.

Ten or more counts support this clonotype. This sequence joins TRBV11-2 and TRBJ2-1; 7 bases are shared with TRBD1. Germline CDR1 and CDR2: SGHAT and FQNNGV. The CDR3 consists of 17 residues. With V trimmed by 1 base and J by 2 bases, 8 bases remained unmatched. As DNA, the CDR3 is TGTGCCAGCAGCTTAGCGTTTAGGGGGCGCACCTACAATGAGCAGTTCTTC. It codes for CASSLAFRGRTYNEQFF.

This clonotype showed up many times. The genes are TRBV27 and TRBJ1-1, with TRBD1 as a possible D gene (6 bases). CDR3 length: 17 amino acids. Germline CDR1 is MNHEY and CDR2 is SMNVEV (reference sequence). The V end lost 3 bases, the J end lost 0 bases, and 17 bases lay between the germline ends. The CDR3 here is CASSFTPLTGMNTEAFF. As DNA, the CDR3 is TGTGCCAGCAGTTTTACCCCTCTGACAGGAATGAACACTGAAGCTTTCTTT.

The V call is TRBV5-1, the J call TRBJ2-5; a weak D match, TRBD1 (5 bases). V was pared by 5 bases and J by 1 base, with 12 bases between. CDR1 and CDR2 (germline): SGHRS, YFSETQ. The CDR3 sequence is 14 residues long. The CDR3 nucleotides read TGCGCCAGCAGTAGGGAAGGGGTCCAAGAGACCCAGTACTTC. It specifies CASSREGVQETQYF.

The rearrangement joins TRBV19 to TRBJ2-7; 7 bases match TRBD2. This CDR3 has 15 amino acids. J was trimmed by 3 bases and V by 3 bases; bases with no gene match: 8. Germline CDR1 and CDR2: LNHDA and SQIVND (reference sequence). CDR3 in DNA: TGTGCCAGTAGTATTCCGGGGACTACCTACTACGAGCAGTACTTC. This codes for CASSIPGTTYYEQYF.

The rearrangement links TRBV6-5 to TRBJ2-3; 12 bases align to TRBD1. Germline trimming cut 0 bases from V and 2 bases from J; bases unmatched to any gene: 9. In germline, CDR1 is MNHEY, CDR2 SVGAGI. The CDR3 covers 19 residues. CDR3 sequence (DNA): TGTGCCAGCAGTTACTCGAAGTGGGACAGGGGGCGCGACACAGATACGCAGTATTTT. Translating it yields CASSYSKWDRGRDTDTQYF.

This clonotype showed up just a few times. A much more abundant neighbour one base away suggests this may be a read error. The rearrangement uses TRBV19 and TRBJ1-3, with D perhaps TRBD1 (6 bases). The CDR3 sequence is 15 residues long. Germline loops: CDR1 LNHDA, CDR2 SQIVND (reference sequence). The V gene lost 4 bases and the J gene lost 4 bases, with 14 bases spanning the gap. CDR3 in amino acids: CASSTGGGLGNTIYF. CDR3 DNA: TGTGCCAGTAGTACCGGCGGGGGGCTCGGAAACACCATATATTTT.

This clonotype was picked up many times. The J gene is TRBJ2-7, the V gene TRBV5-1; D is undetermined. Germline assignment: CDR1 SGHRS and CDR2 YFSETQ. The CDR3 covers 12 residues. The V end lost 2 bases, the J end lost 7 bases, and 10 bases lay between the germline ends. The CDR3 bases are TGCGCCAGCAGCTTAACTGGGGAAGAGCAGTACTTC. It codes for CASSLTGEEQYF. The whole variable domain, filled in from reference TRBV5-1 and TRBJ2-7, reads KAGVTQTPRYLIKTRGQQVTLSCSPISGHRSVSWYQQTPGQGLQFLFEYFSETQRNKGNFPGRFSGRQFSNSRSEMNVSTLELGDSALYLCASSLTGEEQYFGPGTRLTVT.

This clonotype turned up a few times. This chain connects TRBV7-3 to TRBJ2-7; D not certain. Germline loops: CDR1 SGHTA, CDR2 FQGTGA. V lost 3 bases to trimming and J lost 9 bases, with 15 bases between them. The CDR3 covers 13 residues. The chain's CDR3 is CASSLLDGNGQYF. CDR3 in DNA: TGTGCCAGCAGCTTGCTGGACGGAAACGGGCAGTACTTC.